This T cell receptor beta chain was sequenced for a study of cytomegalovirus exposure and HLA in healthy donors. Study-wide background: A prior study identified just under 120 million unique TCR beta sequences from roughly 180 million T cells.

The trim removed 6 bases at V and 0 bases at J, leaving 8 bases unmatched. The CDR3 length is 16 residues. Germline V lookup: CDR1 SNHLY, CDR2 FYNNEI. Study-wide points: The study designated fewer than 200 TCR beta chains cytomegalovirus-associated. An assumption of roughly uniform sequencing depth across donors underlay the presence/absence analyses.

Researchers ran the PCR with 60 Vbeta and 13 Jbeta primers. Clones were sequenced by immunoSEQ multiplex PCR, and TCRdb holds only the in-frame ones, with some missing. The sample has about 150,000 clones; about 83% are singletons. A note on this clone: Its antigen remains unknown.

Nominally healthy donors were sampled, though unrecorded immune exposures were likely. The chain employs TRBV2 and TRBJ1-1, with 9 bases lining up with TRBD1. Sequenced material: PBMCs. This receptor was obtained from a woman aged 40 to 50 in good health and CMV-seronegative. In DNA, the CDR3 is TGTGCCAGCAGCGCGCCGGGACAGGGCTTGAACACTGAAGCTTTCTTT. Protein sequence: CASSAPGQGLNTEAFF. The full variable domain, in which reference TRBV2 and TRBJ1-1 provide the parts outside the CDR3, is EPEVTQTPSHQVTQMGQEVILRCVPISNHLYFYWYRQILGQKVEFLVSFYNNEISEKSEIFDDQFSVERPDGSNFTLKIRSTKLEDSAMYFCASSAPGQGLNTEAFFGQGTRLTVV.